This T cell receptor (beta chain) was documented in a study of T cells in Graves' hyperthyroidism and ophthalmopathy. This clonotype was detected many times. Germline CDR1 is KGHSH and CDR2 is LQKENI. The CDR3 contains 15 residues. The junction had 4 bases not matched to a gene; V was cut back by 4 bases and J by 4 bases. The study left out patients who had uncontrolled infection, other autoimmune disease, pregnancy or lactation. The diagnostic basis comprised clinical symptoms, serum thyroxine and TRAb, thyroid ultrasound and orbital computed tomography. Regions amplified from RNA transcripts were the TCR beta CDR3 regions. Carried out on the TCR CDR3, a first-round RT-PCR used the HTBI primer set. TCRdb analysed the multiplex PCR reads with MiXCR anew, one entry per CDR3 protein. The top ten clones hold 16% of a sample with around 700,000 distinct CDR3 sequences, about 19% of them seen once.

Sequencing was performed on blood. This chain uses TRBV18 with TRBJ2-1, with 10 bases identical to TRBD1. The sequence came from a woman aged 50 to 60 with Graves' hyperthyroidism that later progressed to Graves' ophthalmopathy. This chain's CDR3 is CASSRGQGTYNEQFF. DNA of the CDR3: TGTGCCAGCTCACGGGGACAGGGGACGTACAATGAGCAGTTCTTC.